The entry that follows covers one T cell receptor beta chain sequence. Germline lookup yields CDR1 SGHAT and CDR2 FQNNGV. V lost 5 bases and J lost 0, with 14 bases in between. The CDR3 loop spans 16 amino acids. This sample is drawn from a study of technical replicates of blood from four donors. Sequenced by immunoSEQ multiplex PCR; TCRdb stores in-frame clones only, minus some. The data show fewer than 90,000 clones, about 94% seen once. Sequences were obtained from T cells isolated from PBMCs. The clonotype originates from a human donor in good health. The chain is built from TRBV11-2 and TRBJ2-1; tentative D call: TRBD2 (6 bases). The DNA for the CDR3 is TGTGCCAGCAGCCCGAAATGGACTATCTCCTACAATGAGCAGTTCTTC. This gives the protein CASSPKWTISYNEQFF.